This TCR beta chain was sequenced during a study of T-cell memory formation after mild COVID-19. Whole-study results and caveats: Clones shrinking between day 15 and 85 showed a balanced CD4/CD8 split, and those that grew later tilted toward CD4+. Pre-infection memory harbored some responding clones, suggesting cross-reactive memory joined.

Constant-segment-primed 5'RACE gave TCR alpha and TCR beta cDNA libraries with sample barcodes and UMIs. In TCRdb, the 5' RACE reads were re-called with MiXCR into one record per CDR3 protein. Of hundreds of thousands of distinct CDR3 sequences listed, less than 25% are singletons. This clonotype has a handful of counts. The antigen is unknown. This is likely a read error, given that the CDR3 carries no conserved phenylalanine or tryptophan at its end. It is unclear where the CDR3 begins or ends on the DNA, so no DNA is shown, and the CDR3 is as TCRdb lists it. Termini included, the CDR3 measures 13 amino acids.

This sequence was found in an adult woman who had mild COVID-19 (a few samples of this study predate the infection). Cell type and time point are not known. V gene TRBV21-1 combines with J gene TRBJ2-7; the table's D call, TRBD2, has no DNA check behind it. TRBV21-1 is a listed pseudogene. Sequenced: PBMCs or a T cell subset sorted from them (not recorded which). CDR3 residues: CASSKRLPGLHFS.